This T cell receptor beta chain came from a study of CD8 T cells in ankylosing spondylitis. Points from the study as a whole: One TCR beta motif, made up of fewer than 10 highly homologous variants, appeared characteristic of ankylosing spondylitis blood. In the blood and synovial fluid of reactive arthritis, some motif variants had been previously reported. Disease-associated clones were reportedly significantly overrepresented in matched ankylosing spondylitis synovial fluid.

MiXCR, run by TCRdb on the 5' RACE reads, gives a single entry per CDR3 protein. The profile shows about 700,000 distinct CDR3 sequences, 15% to 20% of them singletons. The table lists this clonotype with many counts. The antigen remains undetermined. This CDR3 is built from 16 residues. Per germline, CDR1 MNHEY and CDR2 SMNVEV (reference sequence). V gave up 4 bases and J gave up 0 bases; unmatched junction bases: 6. This TCR was sampled from a male donor with ankylosing spondylitis. The rearrangement uses TRBV27 and TRBJ2-1; TRBD1 agrees at 7 bases. The sample was blood, either unsorted or a sorted T cell fraction (not recorded which). The CDR3 reads CASSSGQEYSYNEQFF. In nucleotides, the CDR3 is TGTGCCAGCAGTTCTGGACAGGAGTACTCCTACAATGAGCAGTTCTTC.